The 14 T cell receptor beta chains presented below share a single source sample, sequenced in a study of T cells in Graves' hyperthyroidism and ophthalmopathy. Amplification of TCR beta CDR3 regions was performed using RNA transcripts as template. First-round RT-PCR with HTBI primers amplified the TCR CDR3 region. TCRdb re-called the multiplex PCR reads through MiXCR, storing one row per CDR3 protein. The sample has 600,000 to 800,000 distinct CDR3 sequences, around a third seen once. Sequenced input: blood. These receptors all come from a woman aged 40 to 49 with Graves' hyperthyroidism.

This chain connects TRBV7-2 to TRBJ2-7; tentatively, D is TRBD1 (5 bases). Germline CDR1 and CDR2: SGHTA and FQGNSA. Trimming cost V 5 bases and J 0 bases, with 23 bases left between them. The CDR3 sequence is 18 residues long. CDR3 in DNA: TGTGCCAGCAGCCCCCTTGGCAGGGCGAGATTTAGCTCCTACGAGCAGTACTTC. It translates to CASSPLGRARFSSYEQYF.

This clonotype has just a few counts. The chain has TRBV6-1 and TRBJ1-5; D is possibly TRBD1 (6 bases). Germline V gene sequence: CDR1 MNHNS, CDR2 SASEGT. The germline V and J ends were trimmed by 6 bases and 4 bases, with 16 bases remaining between them. This CDR3 spans 15 amino acids. The CDR3 sequence: CASSYATGNNQPQHF. CDR3 coding DNA: TGTGCCAGCAGCTACGCCACAGGGAATAATCAGCCCCAGCATTTT.

Concerning this clonotype: Germline is not matched at one junction end, which may reflect a read error. The chain joins TRBV19 to TRBJ2-5; D is perhaps TRBD2 (6 bases). The CDR3 has 13 amino acids. The germline V gene has CDR1 LNHDA and CDR2 SQIVND (reference sequence). The CDR3, as DNA: TGTGCCAGTAGTATGTCGGAGGGAGAGACCCTGTACTTC. It codes for CASSMSEGETLYF.

This clonotype was detected only a few times. This chain uses TRBV28 with TRBJ1-2; 11 bases agree with TRBD1. Germline assignment: CDR1 MDHEN and CDR2 SYDVKM. Trimming removed 6 bases from V and 5 bases from J; junction bases left unmatched: 14. The CDR3 totals 17 residues. The CDR3 spells CASSQDLIRDRGYGYTF. In DNA form, the CDR3 reads TGTGCCAGCAGCCAAGATCTCATCCGGGACAGGGGGTATGGCTACACCTTC.

This clonotype occurred a few times. This chain links TRBV6-5 with TRBJ1-2, with TRBD1 as a possible D gene (5 bases). Germline CDR1 reads MNHEY; CDR2 reads SVGAGI. The CDR3 spans 17 residues. V was pared by 0 bases and J by 7 bases, with 21 bases between. CDR3 region: CASSYSRHGQGGGGYTF. DNA for the CDR3: TGTGCCAGCAGTTACTCGAGACACGGCCAGGGTGGAGGTGGCTACACCTTC.

This clonotype was counted a few times. This chain's CDR3 is CASSFQGRSTEAFF. CDR3 in DNA: TGTGCCAGCAGTTTTCAGGGTCGGAGCACTGAAGCTTTCTTT. The genes are TRBV12-3 or TRBV12-4 and TRBJ1-1; a possible D gene is TRBD1 (5 bases). The CDR3 has 14 residues. V was trimmed by 3 bases and J by 4 bases, leaving 12 bases between them.

About this clonotype: The CDR3 does not end in the conserved phenylalanine or tryptophan, so this is likely a read error. The DNA is left out, because the CDR3 cannot be placed on it with certainty; the CDR3 is given as TCRdb lists it. The rearrangement uses TRBV29-1 and TRBJ2-2; TRBD1, the table's D call, was not compared with the DNA. CDR1 SQVTM and CDR2 ANQGSEA come from the germline V gene. The CDR3 has 15 amino acids, counting both end residues. This CDR3 is CSVPGTGDGHRGAVV.

As to this clonotype: A read error may be the cause here, since a much bigger clone is one base away. The chain uses TRBV7-9 and TRBJ2-2, with a weak D call TRBD1 (7 bases). In germline, CDR1 is SEHNR, CDR2 FQNEAQ (reference sequence). The length of the CDR3 is 15 residues. In nucleotides, the CDR3 is TGTGCCAGCAGCTCCGACAGGGCAGGAACCGGGGGGCTGTTTTTT. Its protein product is CASSSDRAGTGGLFF.

In its sample, this clonotype was seen many times. The chain has TRBV20-1 and TRBJ2-7, with D perhaps matching TRBD1 (6 bases). CDR3 length: 13 residues. Trimming took 0 bases from V and 6 from J, leaving 12 bases between them. The germline CDR1 and CDR2 sequences are DFQATT and SNEGSKA (reference sequence). The CDR3 DNA sequence: TGCAGTGCTAGAGAACAGGGAACAGGCGAGCAGTACTTC. Translated, it gives CSAREQGTGEQYF.

This clonotype was seen repeatedly, ten times or more. This chain connects TRBV5-6 to TRBJ1-4; no reliable D call. With 3 bases removed from V and 7 bases from J, the gap between germline ends came to 4 bases. CDR1 SGHDT and CDR2 YYEEEE come from the germline V gene. The CDR3 has 11 residues. CDR3 nucleotides: TGTGCCAGCAGCTCGGTTGAAAAACTGTTTTTT. Its protein product is CASSSVEKLFF.

The CDR3 DNA is TGTGCCAGCAGGATGGGACTCCACGAGCAGTACTTC. Translation: CASRMGLHEQYF. The chain has TRBV6-9 and TRBJ2-7; possibly TRBD2 for D (6 bases). The V and J ends lost 6 bases and 5 bases respectively, with 11 bases between them. The CDR3 loop spans 12 amino acids. Germline values: CDR1 MNHGY, CDR2 SVAAGI.

The V and J genes are TRBV29-1 and TRBJ2-3, with D unresolved. The CDR3 contains 12 residues. CDR1 and CDR2 (germline): SQVTM, ANQGSEA. Between the trimmed V and J ends, which lost 7 bases and 4 bases, there was a span of 12 bases. The CDR3 DNA is TGCAGCGGACTTCCGGTGGCAGATACGCAGTATTTT. It yields the protein CSGLPVADTQYF.

The chain carries TRBV7-8 and TRBJ1-1; D unresolved. CDR1 and CDR2 from the germline V gene are SGHVS and FQNEAQ. The CDR3 loop spans 17 amino acids. V was trimmed by 5 bases and J by 0 bases, leaving 19 bases between them. The DNA for the CDR3 is TGTGCCAGCAGCCACAAATACGCGTTATCCCTGAACACTGAAGCTTTCTTT. This encodes CASSHKYALSLNTEAFF.

On this clonotype itself: Its ends do not fully match the called genes, so a read error is possible. The rearrangement uses TRBV7-7 and TRBJ2-7, with TRBD1 identical over 7 bases. The tail of the sequence fits TRBJ2-5 better, so the J call may be wrong. The CDR3 runs to 15 residues. Per germline, CDR1 SSHAT and CDR2 FNYEAQ (reference sequence). The CDR3 is CASSHDRDGSETQYF. The CDR3 DNA follows: TGTGCTAGCAGCCACGACAGGGATGGATCGGAGACCCAGTACTTC.